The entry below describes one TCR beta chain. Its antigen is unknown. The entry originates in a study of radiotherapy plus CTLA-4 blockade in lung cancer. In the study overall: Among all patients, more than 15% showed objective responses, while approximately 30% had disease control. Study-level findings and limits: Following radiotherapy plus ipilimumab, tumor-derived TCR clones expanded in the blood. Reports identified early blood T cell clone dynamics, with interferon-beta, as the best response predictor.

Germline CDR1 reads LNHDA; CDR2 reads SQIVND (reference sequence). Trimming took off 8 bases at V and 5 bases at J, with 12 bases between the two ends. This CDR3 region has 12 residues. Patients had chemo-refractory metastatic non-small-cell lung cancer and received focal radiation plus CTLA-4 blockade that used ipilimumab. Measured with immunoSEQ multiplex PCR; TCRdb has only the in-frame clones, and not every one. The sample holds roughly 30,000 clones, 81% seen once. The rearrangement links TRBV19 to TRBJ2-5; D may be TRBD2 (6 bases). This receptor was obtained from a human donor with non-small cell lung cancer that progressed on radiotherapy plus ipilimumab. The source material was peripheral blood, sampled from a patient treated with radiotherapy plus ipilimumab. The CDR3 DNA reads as TGTGCCAGTGGAGTGGCGGGGGAGACCCAGTACTTC. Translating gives CASGVAGETQYF.